One and the same sample provided the 27 T cell receptor beta chains below, sequenced in a study of shared clonotypes between healthy human individuals. Measured with immunoSEQ multiplex PCR; TCRdb has only the in-frame clones, and not every one. The sample has about 1.4 million clones, roughly 96% seen once. The sample consisted of naive CD4+ T cells sorted from blood. Subset meaning: CD45RA+ positively selected. Receptors were obtained from a man aged 25 to 45 in good health.

The V call is TRBV7-3, the J call TRBJ2-3; no clear D gene. Germline lookup yields CDR1 SGHTA and CDR2 FQGTGA. The CDR3 runs 16 residues. Trimming shortened V by 0 bases and J by 0 bases, and 10 bases separated the two germline ends. The CDR3 reads CASSLTGKPSTDTQYF. As DNA, the CDR3 is TGTGCCAGCAGCTTAACTGGCAAGCCTAGCACAGATACGCAGTATTTT.

This chain joins TRBV18 and TRBJ1-4; 9 bases fit TRBD1. V trimming: 2 bases; J trimming: 5 bases; junction bases outside the gene matches: 6. The CDR3 runs to 16 residues. Germline lookup yields CDR1 KGHSH and CDR2 LQKENI. The DNA for the CDR3 is TGTGCCAGCTCACCATTAGGGACAGGGAGGAATGAAAAACTGTTTTTT. Translated, it gives CASSPLGTGRNEKLFF.

The rearrangement uses TRBV19 and TRBJ1-1, with D uncertain. CDR1 is LNHDA and CDR2 is SQIVND in the germline V gene (reference sequence). V lost 4 bases and J lost 0, with 15 bases in between. This CDR3 is 16 amino acids long. CDR3 sequence: CASSTNRRGLNTEAFF. As DNA, the CDR3 is TGTGCCAGTAGTACAAACCGACGGGGTTTGAACACTGAAGCTTTCTTT.

This rearrangement joins TRBV25-1 to TRBJ2-1; 7 nucleotides align to TRBD1. The junction had 6 bases not matched to a gene; V was cut back by 4 bases and J by 3 bases. From germline, CDR1 is MGHDK and CDR2 SYGVNS. This CDR3 has 15 amino acids. CDR3 region: CASSARGFNYNEQFF. The DNA of the CDR3 is TGTGCCAGCAGTGCCAGGGGGTTCAACTACAATGAGCAGTTCTTC.

The rearrangement joins TRBV7-2 to TRBJ2-1; no reliable D call. The germline CDR1 and CDR2 sequences are SGHTA and FQGNSA. This CDR3 has 14 residues. V dropped 5 bases and J dropped 2 bases, with 10 bases sitting between them. CDR3 in amino acids: CASSLAVAYNEQFF. DNA of the CDR3: TGTGCCAGCAGCCTCGCGGTCGCCTACAATGAGCAGTTCTTC.

The V gene is TRBV4-1, the J gene TRBJ2-7; possibly TRBD1 or TRBD2 for D (5 bases each). Per the germline V gene, CDR1 is MGHRA and CDR2 is YSYEKL. Trimming stripped 3 bases from V and 7 bases from J, with 13 bases between. The length of the CDR3 is 13 residues. CDR3 DNA sequence: TGCGCCAGCAGCCAGGGGGTTCGGAGGGAGCAGTACTTC. Amino acids: CASSQGVRREQYF.

This clone appeared a single time. V and J are TRBV28 and TRBJ1-2; tentatively, D is TRBD1 (5 bases). The CDR3 has 15 amino acids. The germline V gene has CDR1 MDHEN and CDR2 SYDVKM. The V and J ends lost 8 bases and 7 bases respectively, with 23 bases between them. The DNA of the CDR3 is TGTGCCAGCGTCGAGGGCTGGGACCACCAGGGTGGCTACACCTTC. It is translated as CASVEGWDHQGGYTF.

This sequence joins TRBV28 and TRBJ2-7; 8 nucleotides align to TRBD1. This CDR3 comprises 16 residues. CDR1 MDHEN and CDR2 SYDVKM come from the germline V gene. The V gene end was trimmed by 7 bases and the J gene end by 6 bases; junction bases not matched to a gene: 17. In nucleotides, the CDR3 is TGTGCCAGCACCGCACCCCAGGGGGCAGCCTACGGCGAGCAGTACTTC. Protein sequence: CASTAPQGAAYGEQYF.

The chain recombines TRBV6-6 with TRBJ2-1; D is perhaps TRBD2 (6 bases). This CDR3 is 16 amino acids long. V lost 0 bases and J 2 bases, leaving 11 bases between the germline ends. Germline assignment: CDR1 MNHNY and CDR2 SVGAGI (reference sequence). The CDR3 nucleotides are TGTGCCAGCAGTTACTCCCACGGGAGTACCTACAATGAGCAGTTCTTC. Protein product: CASSYSHGSTYNEQFF.

This CDR3 is CASSPLRSKEGYTF. The CDR3 DNA reads TGTGCCAGCTCACCTCTTCGGAGTAAGGAGGGCTACACCTTC. This chain connects TRBV18 to TRBJ1-2; D is unresolved. Germline CDR1 and CDR2: KGHSH and LQKENI. The CDR3 sequence is 14 residues long. V was pared by 3 bases and J by 8 bases, with 16 bases between.

The chain carries TRBV19 and TRBJ1-2; D is perhaps TRBD1 (5 bases). V lost 6 bases to trimming and J lost 4 bases, with 18 bases between them. Germline loops: CDR1 LNHDA, CDR2 SQIVND (reference sequence). The CDR3 consists of 15 residues. The CDR3 sequence: CASSQGQGFFYGYTF. The CDR3 DNA follows: TGTGCCAGTAGCCAAGGGCAGGGATTCTTCTATGGCTACACCTTC.

The J gene is TRBJ2-1, the V gene TRBV5-5; perhaps TRBD2 as D (6 bases). Trimming cost V 2 bases and J 6 bases, with 12 bases left between them. This CDR3 has 14 amino acids. Germline values: CDR1 SGHKS, CDR2 YYEKEE (reference sequence). CDR3 DNA: TGTGCCAGCAGCTTCCGGGCGCGGGGCAATGAGCAGTTCTTC. This translates into CASSFRARGNEQFF. The full variable domain, in which reference TRBV5-5 and TRBJ2-1 provide the parts outside the CDR3, is DAGVTQSPTHLIKTRGQQVTLRCSPISGHKSVSWYQQVLGQGPQFIFQYYEKEERGRGNFPDRFSARQFPNYSSELNVNALLLGDSALYLCASSFRARGNEQFFGPGTRLTVL.

This clone was found once. The gene calls are TRBV4-2 and TRBJ1-1, with a weak D call TRBD1 (6 bases). The germline gives CDR1 LGHNA, CDR2 YNFKEQ. This CDR3 is 13 amino acids long. The V end lost 9 bases, the J end lost 2 bases, and 13 bases lay between the germline ends. The CDR3 DNA sequence: TGTGCCAGTCGGGGGCAAAAAAACACTGAAGCTTTCTTT. This gives the protein CASRGQKNTEAFF.

The rearrangement uses TRBV6-1 and TRBJ2-5; 11 bases match TRBD1. With V trimmed by 3 bases and J by 4 bases, 7 bases remained unmatched. The CDR3 length is 16 residues. Germline V gives CDR1 MNHNS, CDR2 SASEGT. The CDR3 DNA is TGTGCCAGCAGTGATCGGCGGGGACAGGGGGTAGAGACCCAGTACTTC. It translates to CASSDRRGQGVETQYF.

The V and J genes are TRBV15 and TRBJ2-1, with 7 bases matching TRBD2. The CDR3 runs 16 residues. Germline values: CDR1 LNHNV, CDR2 YYDKDF (reference sequence). Losses at the gene ends were 2 bases for V and 3 bases for J; bases not matched to a gene: 7. The CDR3 sequence: CATSRLLAASYNEQFF. The CDR3 nucleotides read TGTGCCACCAGCAGATTGCTAGCGGCTAGCTACAATGAGCAGTTCTTC.

This rearrangement joins TRBV18 to TRBJ2-4; D uncertain. CDR3 length: 14 residues. Germline CDR1 and CDR2: KGHSH and LQKENI. V was cut by 6 bases and J by 0 bases, with 9 bases left in between. CDR3 DNA sequence: TGTGCCAGCTCGCCTCAGGTAGCCAAAAACATTCAGTACTTC. It codes for CASSPQVAKNIQYF.

CDR3 loop: CASSQDGQGYNEQFF. CDR3 DNA: TGCGCCAGCAGCCAAGATGGGCAGGGCTACAATGAGCAGTTCTTC. The chain combines TRBV4-1 with TRBJ2-1, with D possibly being TRBD1 (5 bases). CDR3 length equals 15 residues. Germline V gene sequence: CDR1 MGHRA, CDR2 YSYEKL. Between the trimmed V and J ends, which lost 0 bases and 3 bases, there was a span of 9 bases.

The chain employs TRBV18 and TRBJ1-3, with TRBD1 matching over 12 bases. The CDR3 loop spans 14 amino acids. The V gene's germline CDR1 is KGHSH and CDR2 LQKENI. J gave up 8 bases and V 3 bases, and 2 bases lay outside the gene matches. CDR3 DNA sequence: TGTGCCAGCTCACCGGGACAGGGGGCTTACACCATATATTTT. Translation: CASSPGQGAYTIYF.

This clone was found once. The chain employs TRBV7-8 and TRBJ2-1, with 7 bases matching TRBD1. The germline V gene has CDR1 SGHVS and CDR2 FQNEAQ. V shed 5 bases and J 0 bases; nucleotides not matched to a gene: 7. The CDR3 is made up of 16 amino acids. The DNA for the CDR3 is TGTGCCAGCAGCCCCCTGACAGGGAGCTCCTACAATGAGCAGTTCTTC. It specifies CASSPLTGSSYNEQFF. The full variable domain, with the rest looked up from reference TRBV7-8 and TRBJ2-1, is GAGVSQSPRYKVAKRGQDVALRCDPISGHVSLFWYQQALGQGPEFLTYFQNEAQLDKSGLPSDRFFAERPEGSVSTLKIQRTQQEDSAVYLCASSPLTGSSYNEQFFGPGTRLTVL.

The V call is TRBV6-1, the J call TRBJ2-3; 10 bases line up with TRBD2. CDR1 MNHNS and CDR2 SASEGT come from the germline V gene. CDR3 length equals 17 residues. V was clipped by 2 bases and J by 5 bases; unmatched bases: 10. In DNA, the CDR3 is TGTGCCAGCAGTGAATGGGACGCTAGCGGGAGTAAAGATACGCAGTATTTT. This gives the protein CASSEWDASGSKDTQYF.

The chain is built from TRBV19 and TRBJ2-1, with 9 bases identical to TRBD2. This CDR3 has 16 residues. In germline, CDR1 is LNHDA, CDR2 SQIVND (reference sequence). J lost 5 bases, V lost 5 bases, and 10 bases had no gene match. This chain's CDR3 is CASSSLNSGRHNEQFF. Here the CDR3 DNA reads TGTGCCAGTAGTTCCCTCAATAGCGGGAGACACAATGAGCAGTTCTTC.

V gene TRBV11-3 combines with J gene TRBJ2-2, with D tentatively TRBD2 (6 bases). The CDR3 is made up of 14 amino acids. Germline CDR1 SGHNT, CDR2 YENEEA. Trimming pared 5 bases from V and 5 bases from J, leaving 12 bases between. This CDR3 reads CASSRGRGTGELFF. Here the CDR3 DNA reads TGTGCCAGCAGCCGCGGGCGGGGAACCGGGGAGCTGTTTTTT.

The V and J genes are TRBV29-1 and TRBJ2-1, with 11 bases that match TRBD2. The CDR3 has 17 residues. Germline V gives CDR1 SQVTM, CDR2 ANQGSEA. V dropped 2 bases and J dropped 4; count of bases not matched to a gene: 10. The CDR3 here is CSVERLAGGTNYNEQFF. CDR3 nucleotides: TGCAGCGTTGAACGGCTAGCGGGAGGAACGAATTACAATGAGCAGTTCTTC.

The V gene is TRBV9, the J gene TRBJ2-3; maybe TRBD1 (5 bases). V was clipped by 4 bases and J by 2 bases, with 8 bases between them. CDR1 SGDLS and CDR2 YYNGEE come from the germline V gene. The CDR3 is 13 residues long. The CDR3 is CASSTGHTDTQYF. The DNA of the CDR3 is TGTGCCAGCAGCACCGGACACACAGATACGCAGTATTTT.

This clone has only one observation. Written as DNA, the CDR3 is TGTGCCAGCGGCCGCCCAGGGGCGCTTTCCTACGAGCAGTACTTC. It is translated as CASGRPGALSYEQYF. The gene calls are TRBV27 and TRBJ2-7, with D perhaps TRBD1 (6 bases). Germline values: CDR1 MNHEY, CDR2 SMNVEV (reference sequence). CDR3 length: 15 amino acids. V dropped 8 bases and J dropped 1 base, with 18 bases sitting between them.

This chain links TRBV6-5 with TRBJ2-2; the D call may be TRBD1 or TRBD2 (6 bases each). The CDR3 length is 15 residues. Germline loops: CDR1 MNHEY, CDR2 SVGAGI. Trimming pared 8 bases from V and 6 bases from J, leaving 19 bases between. CDR3 nucleotide sequence: TGTGCCAGCGGCACAGACAGGCGGGGAGCCGGGGAGCTGTTTTTT. Translation: CASGTDRRGAGELFF.

This clone was picked up one time. The J gene is TRBJ1-4, the V gene TRBV25-1; no clear D. The CDR3 covers 17 residues. The V and J ends lost 3 bases and 7 bases respectively, with 21 bases between them. Germline-derived CDR1 and CDR2 are MGHDK and SYGVNS. This chain's CDR3 is CASSDLRRGGVGEKLFF. The CDR3 region has the DNA TGTGCCAGCAGTGATCTCAGACGGGGAGGAGTTGGTGAAAAACTGTTTTTT.